These 2 T cell receptor beta chains were all obtained from the same sample, sequenced in a study of blood T cells in healthy people across ages. A second PCR of 7 to 11 cycles used a sample-barcoded 5' primer and a J-beta primer mix. MiXCR was run by TCRdb on the 5' RACE reads, yielding one entry per CDR3 protein. The sample lists over 950,000 distinct CDR3 sequences, approximately 50% occurring once. Sequencing was done on a sample of blood. These receptors all come from a woman aged 55-75 years in good health.

The chain couples TRBV2 to TRBJ2-5, with TRBD2 matching over 8 bases. There are 15 residues in the CDR3. Germline loops: CDR1 SNHLY, CDR2 FYNNEI. The V gene end was trimmed by 4 bases and the J gene end by 2 bases; junction bases not matched to a gene: 6. CDR3 bases: TGTGCCAGCAGTGGACTAGCGCTATCGCAAGAGACCCAGTACTTC. It is translated as CASSGLALSQETQYF. Looking up the rest from reference TRBV2 and TRBJ2-5 gives the full variable domain: EPEVTQTPSHQVTQMGQEVILRCVPISNHLYFYWYRQILGQKVEFLVSFYNNEISEKSEIFDDQFSVERPDGSNFTLKIRSTKLEDSAMYFCASSGLALSQETQYFGPGTRLLVL.

V and J are TRBV6-1 and TRBJ1-3, with D perhaps TRBD1 (6 bases). The CDR3 runs 13 residues. Germline V gene data show CDR1 as MNHNS and CDR2 as SASEGT. Between the trimmed V and J ends, which lost 11 bases and 2 bases, there was a span of 13 bases. CDR3 in DNA: TGTGCCTGGAGGACAGACACTGGAAACACCATATATTTT. Translating gives CAWRTDTGNTIYF.